Listed below are T cell receptor beta chains from one sample, sequenced in a study of Ad26.COV2.S vaccination and SARS-CoV-2 variants. Clones were sequenced by immunoSEQ multiplex PCR, and TCRdb holds only the in-frame ones, with some missing. The repertoire holds under 300,000 clones, 87% seen once, with about 2.8% in the top ten. Sequencing was performed on peripheral blood, taken in a trial of Ad26.COV2.S vaccine versus placebo. These receptors were taken from a person between 18 and 65 years old who received the Ad26.COV2.S COVID-19 vaccine or a placebo. Both conserved end residues are trimmed from each CDR3. A D gene is named only where the DNA matches it firmly.

d_call	v_call	cdr3_aa
TRBD1	TRBV7-9	ASSLVQGISEQY
.	TRBV30	AWSVTGNEQF
TRBD1	TRBV5-1	ASSSGGTEAF
.	TRBV28	ASSSSGTYGYT
.	TRBV7-3	ASSQHPEGGYT
.	TRBV19	ASSPHLVGPPGTGELF
.	TRBV30	AWSVGGVGAF
TRBD2	TRBV19	ASSLVLGGLVTYEQF
.	TRBV24-1	ATSDAVGEQF
.	TRBV6-2/TRBV6-3	ASSYSTLSGYT
TRBD1	TRBV5-8	ASSLVGQGGKAF
.	TRBV4-3	ASSQVDSTDTQY
.	TRBV18	ASSRPTGSNYGYT
.	TRBV4-3	ASSRLETGGTEAF
TRBD2	TRBV6-5	ASSYSERGRTDTQY
.	TRBV3-1/TRBV3-2	ASSLAAGFMNTEAF
TRBD1	TRBV5-1	ASSLLIPGQASSYNEQF
.	TRBV11-2	ASSFAKILPRKRNEQF
TRBD2	TRBV7-9	ASSLGGLAYEQF
TRBD2	TRBV5-4	ASSPGTSGGYEQY
.	TRBV7-9	ASSLDQSFSSYNEQF
.	TRBV12-3/TRBV12-4	ASSDPPQETQY
.	TRBV3-1/TRBV3-2	ASSQDLGTVKVY
.	TRBV5-1	ASSLGSASSYEQY
.	TRBV7-9	ASSPVDSRSGNTIY
.	TRBV15	ATSSDGTKETQY
TRBD1	TRBV7-2	ASSPGTGRQF
.	TRBV4-1	ARSRPPRGEGNEKLF
.	TRBV28	ASSSGALGDTDTQY
.	TRBV27	ASRGDFPNQPQH
.	TRBV6-1	ASSEAVLNGKNIQY
.	TRBV27	ASSFLGGLAF
.	TRBV19	ASSPMLVAKNIQY